This T cell receptor (beta chain) comes out of a study of early T cells in non-severe SARS-CoV-2 infection. This clonotype was detected ten times or more. CDR3 length equals 18 residues. V lost 3 bases and J lost 8; bases outside the gene matches: 14. Germline V lookup: CDR1 MDHEN, CDR2 SYDVKM. Unique molecular identifiers were added to individual cDNA molecules. MiXCR, applied by TCRdb to the 5' RACE reads, yields one record per CDR3 protein. The sample gives about 110,000 distinct CDR3 sequences, over 10% of which show up once; roughly 2.9% is in the top ten. Sequences were obtained from whole blood. J is TRBJ1-4 and V is TRBV28; 11 bases match TRBD1. This receptor was obtained from an adult who was a healthcare worker with PCR-confirmed SARS-CoV-2 infection or an uninfected control (not recorded which). The CDR3: CASSFLRFPGQGGEKLFF. The CDR3 bases are TGTGCCAGCAGTTTCTTAAGATTTCCGGGACAGGGGGGGGAAAAACTGTTTTTT. Full variable domain (remainder filled in from reference TRBV28 and TRBJ1-4): DVKVTQSSRYLVKRTGEKVFLECVQDMDHENMFWYRQDPGLGLRLIYFSYDVKMKEKGDIPEGYSVSREKKERFSLILESASTNQTSMYLCASSFLRFPGQGGEKLFFGSGTQLSVL.